The next 11 T cell receptor beta chains were all read from a single sample in a study of tumor-infiltrating lymphocytes in oesophageal squamous cell carcinoma. TCRdb used MiXCR to reprocess the PCR reads, holding one entry per CDR3 protein. This sample has fewer than 20,000 distinct CDR3 sequences, with 35% to 45% found just once. Sequenced input: esophageal tumor tissue. The origin of the receptors is a male donor with esophageal squamous cell carcinoma.

V is TRBV11-2 and J is TRBJ1-5; the D gene is possibly TRBD1 (6 bases). The CDR3 spans 14 residues. V lost 2 bases to trimming and J lost 7 bases, with 12 bases between them. Germline-derived CDR1 and CDR2 are SGHAT and FQNNGV. Here the CDR3 reads CASSLQQGGQPQHF. CDR3 sequence (DNA): TGTGCCAGCAGCTTACAACAGGGAGGGCAGCCCCAGCATTTT.

The V and J genes are TRBV12-3 or TRBV12-4 and TRBJ2-3; a possible D gene is TRBD2 (5 bases). The J call is doubtful: the DNA matches TRBJ2-7 better. The CDR3 totals 13 residues. The CDR3 sequence: CASSFSRDGEQYF. CDR3 DNA sequence: TGTGCCAGCAGTTTTTCCCGGGATGGTGAGCAGTACTTC.

The gene calls are TRBV7-2 and TRBJ2-3, with TRBD2 identical over 7 bases. The V gene end was trimmed by 3 bases and the J gene end by 10 bases; junction bases not matched to a gene: 4. Germline CDR1 SGHTA, CDR2 FQGNSA. The CDR3 sequence is 12 residues long. As DNA, the CDR3 is TGTGCCAGCAGCTTGAGCGGGACCCCGCAGTATTTT. The encoded protein is CASSLSGTPQYF.

With regard to this clonotype: The CDR3 does not close with the conserved phenylalanine or tryptophan, likely indicating a read error. The DNA is omitted, as the CDR3 cannot be located on it reliably, and the CDR3 follows TCRdb's listing. The V call is TRBV19, the J call TRBJ2-4; TRBD1 is taken as the D call from the table, unchecked against the DNA. CDR1 and CDR2 from the germline V gene are LNHDA and SQIVND (reference sequence). Including both end residues, the CDR3 is 9 amino acids long. The CDR3 loop reads CASSMPGGI.

About this clonotype: The CDR3 ends on some other residue instead of the conserved phenylalanine or tryptophan, so this is likely a read error. The V and J genes are TRBV7-9 and TRBJ2-4; 10 bases align to TRBD1. The better agreement between TRBJ2-1 and the DNA end casts doubt on the J call. The CDR3 is 14 residues long. Per the germline V gene, CDR1 is SEHNR and CDR2 is FQNEAQ (reference sequence). The CDR3 sequence: CASRPGTGADEQFL. The CDR3, as DNA: TGTGCCAGCAGACCCGGGACAGGGGCCGATGAGCAGTTCCTC.

The rearrangement uses TRBV19 and TRBJ2-5; D gene ambiguous. The DNA end is a closer match to TRBJ2-7, so the J assignment may be wrong. In germline, CDR1 is LNHDA, CDR2 SQIVND (reference sequence). The CDR3 is 13 residues long. CDR3 sequence (DNA): TGTGCCAGTAGTATTTATACTGGCTACGAGCAGTACTTC. Translation gives CASSIYTGYEQYF.

By frequency in the sample, this clonotype is medium-sized. The chain has TRBV7-9 and TRBJ2-2; D is undetermined. This CDR3 comprises 14 residues. V dropped 7 bases and J dropped 6 bases, with 15 bases sitting between them. Germline CDR1 reads SEHNR; CDR2 reads FQNEAQ (reference sequence). CDR3 nucleotide sequence: TGTGCCAGCACCCTCGGCCCGGGTCCCGGGGAGCTGTTTTTT. This sequence encodes CASTLGPGPGELFF.

This clonotype was detected many times. The chain employs TRBV6-1 and TRBJ2-3; the D is unclear. This CDR3 has 11 residues. Germline V gives CDR1 MNHNS, CDR2 SASEGT. V was pared by 5 bases and J by 6 bases, with 6 bases between. DNA of the CDR3: TGTGCCAGCAGTTTGGCGGATACGCAGTATTTT. Amino acid sequence: CASSLADTQYF.

This clonotype was recorded at least ten times. A much larger clone is a single base away; this may be a read error. The chain carries TRBV6-1 and TRBJ2-7, with 13 bases fitting TRBD2. CDR1 is MNHNS and CDR2 is SASEGT in the germline V gene. The CDR3 runs 15 residues. V lost 5 bases and J lost 7; bases outside the gene matches: 8. The CDR3 nucleotides are TGTGCCAGCAGTAAGACTAGCGGGGGGTACAATGAGCAGTACTTC. Its protein is CASSKTSGGYNEQYF.

V usage is TRBV12-3 or TRBV12-4 and J usage is TRBJ2-3; D is ambiguous. The J call is uncertain, as TRBJ2-1 better fits the DNA end. The length of the CDR3 is 12 residues. CDR3 sequence reads: CASSYLDNEQFF. CDR3 nucleotides: TGTGCCAGCAGTTATTTGGACAATGAGCAGTTCTTC.

Notes on this clonotype: Mismatch with germline at one junction end may stem from a read error. V gene TRBV7-6 combines with J gene TRBJ2-1; 8 positions match TRBD1. The J call may be mistaken, given a closer DNA end match to TRBJ2-5. This CDR3 region has 14 residues. CDR1 and CDR2 (germline): SGHVS, FNYEAQ. This chain's CDR3 is CASSPTGALETQYF. Here the CDR3 DNA reads TGTGCTAGCAGCCCGACAGGGGCCCTCGAGACCCAGTACTTC.